One sample yielded the 20 T cell receptor gamma chains listed below, sequenced in a study of Vδ1+ human thymocytes. The template was reverse-transcribed extracted RNA. The CDR3 regions were amplified by multiplex PCR from V-gene primers to a constant-region primer. TCRdb re-analyzed the multiplex PCR reads via CATT. The table lists about 36,000 gamma-chain clones, around 20% of them singletons, with around 1.9% in the top ten. Findings of the study overall: Thymic TRG and TRD repertoires appeared highly polyclonal, with Gaussian CDR3 length distributions.

No antigen has been identified for these receptors. The specimen sequenced was Vdelta1+ gamma-delta thymocytes from the thymus. Subset described: FACS-sorted CD3+ TCRalphabeta- TCRVdelta1+ TCRVdelta2- thymocytes. Every receptor here comes from a girl under three years old who had congenital heart surgery.

The chain couples TRGV9 to TRGJ1 or TRGJ2. Germline V CDR1 and CDR2: GITISATS, ISYDGTV (reference sequence). V lost 3 bases to trimming and J lost 1 base; unmatched junction nucleotides: 9. The CDR3 runs 15 residues. The CDR3 nucleotides read TGTGCCTTGTGGGAGTCCGCAGTAAATTATTATAAGAAACTCTTT. Amino acids: CALWESAVNYYKKLF.

This clone is classed as medium-sized. This chain joins TRGV9 and TRGJ1 or TRGJ2. The V segment lost 2 bases and the J segment 4 bases; nucleotides outside the gene matches: 2. The germline gives CDR1 GITISATS, CDR2 ISYDGTV (reference sequence). The CDR3 covers 12 residues. The CDR3 DNA follows: TGTGCCTTGTGGGAGGAGTATTATAAGAAACTCTTT. This codes for CALWEEYYKKLF.

This chain links TRGV8 with TRGJ1 or TRGJ2. The CDR3 runs to 13 residues. Germline CDR1 is VENAVY and CDR2 is YDSYNSRV. The junction had 8 bases not matched to a gene; V was cut back by 2 bases and J by 7 bases. This CDR3 is CATWDTLGYKKLF. CDR3 in DNA: TGTGCCACCTGGGATACATTAGGGTATAAGAAACTCTTT.

There are a few counts of this clone. The V call is TRGV5, the J call TRGJ1 or TRGJ2. The CDR3 consists of 14 residues. CDR1 VINAFY and CDR2 YDVSNSKD come from the germline V gene. Losses at the gene ends were 5 bases for V and 2 bases for J; bases not matched to a gene: 9. CDR3 sequence: CATWGEGHYYKKLF. CDR3 in DNA: TGTGCCACCTGGGGGGAAGGGCATTATTATAAGAAACTCTTT.

This clone has just a few counts. The chain carries TRGV3 and TRGJ1 or TRGJ2. The J segment lost 4 bases and the V segment lost 6 bases, leaving 3 bases of the junction unmatched. The CDR3 is 11 residues long. CDR1 and CDR2 (germline): VTNTFY, YDVSTARD (reference sequence). The CDR3 DNA sequence: TGTGCCACCTGGACGTATTATAAGAAACTCTTT. Its translation: CATWTYYKKLF.

This rearrangement joins TRGV3 to TRGJ1 or TRGJ2. This CDR3 region has 16 residues. Looked up from germline, CDR1 is VTNTFY and CDR2 is YDVSTARD (reference sequence). Trimming took 0 bases from V and 4 from J; bases not matched to a gene: 12. CDR3 sequence (DNA): TGTGCCACCTGGGACAGGCCCGCTCTTACCTATTATAAGAAACTCTTT. Protein: CATWDRPALTYYKKLF.

J is TRGJ1 or TRGJ2 and V is TRGV3. Trimming removed 4 bases from V and 3 bases from J; junction bases left unmatched: 9. This CDR3 region has 14 residues. Germline assignment: CDR1 VTNTFY and CDR2 YDVSTARD (reference sequence). The CDR3 loop is CATWEVDRYYKKLF. The CDR3 DNA is TGTGCCACCTGGGAAGTGGACCGTTATTATAAGAAACTCTTT.

Comments on this clone: Other nucleotide sequences from this sample produce the same CDR3. This sequence joins TRGV3 and TRGJ1 or TRGJ2. Trimming cost V 0 bases and J 6 bases; bases outside gene matches: 5. CDR1 is VTNTFY and CDR2 is YDVSTARD in the germline V gene (reference sequence). The CDR3 spans 13 residues. CDR3 in DNA: TGTGCCACCTGGGACAGGCCACTTTATAAGAAACTCTTT. As protein: CATWDRPLYKKLF.

This clone was counted ten times or more. Other DNA sequences in this specimen translate into the identical CDR3. The chain has TRGV4 and TRGJ1 or TRGJ2. J lost 7 bases, V lost 2 bases, and 2 bases had no gene match. This CDR3 contains 11 residues. Per the germline V gene, CDR1 is EGSTGY and CDR2 is YDSYTSSV. This chain's CDR3 is CATWDVYKKLF. For the CDR3, the DNA is TGTGCCACCTGGGATGTCTATAAGAAACTCTTT.

J is TRGJ1 or TRGJ2 and V is TRGV8. The CDR3 extends over 14 amino acids. V lost 4 bases and J lost 2; bases outside the gene matches: 8. CDR1 and CDR2 (germline): VENAVY, YDSYNSRV. Written as DNA, the CDR3 is TGTGCCACCTGGGACGGTCACGATTATTATAAGAAACTCTTT. It specifies CATWDGHDYYKKLF.

Remarks on this clone: Other DNA sequences in the same sample also yield this CDR3. The V and J genes are TRGV2 and TRGJP2. CDR1 is EGSNGY, CDR2 YDSYNSKV, per germline. V was pared by 0 bases and J by 1 base, with 5 bases of the junction left unmatched. The CDR3 has 16 residues. The CDR3 sequence is CATWDGRRSSDWIKTF. The CDR3 DNA sequence: TGTGCCACCTGGGACGGGCGGCGTAGTAGTGATTGGATCAAGACGTTT.

This clone was found a few times. A much larger clone differs from this one at a single base, so this may be a read error. Other DNA sequences in the same sample also yield this CDR3. The genes are TRGV2 and TRGJ1 or TRGJ2. The CDR3 is 13 amino acids. With 0 bases clipped from V and 6 bases from J, the junction kept 5 bases outside the gene matches. The germline V gene has CDR1 EGSNGY and CDR2 YDSYNSKV. CDR3 bases: TGTGCCACCTGGGACGGGAGGGGTTATAAGAAACTCTTT. This sequence encodes CATWDGRGYKKLF.

On this clone itself: The same CDR3 is also encoded by other DNA sequences in this sample. The chain links TRGV2 to TRGJ1 or TRGJ2. With V trimmed by 1 base and J by 3 bases, 6 bases remained unmatched. The germline V gene encodes CDR1 EGSNGY and CDR2 YDSYNSKV. CDR3 length equals 14 residues. The chain's CDR3 is CATWDGPFYYKKLF. In DNA form, the CDR3 reads TGTGCCACCTGGGACGGCCCATTTTATTATAAGAAACTCTTT.

Details on this clone: This specimen includes other DNA sequences encoding the same CDR3. The chain employs TRGV2 and TRGJP2. Germline V gives CDR1 EGSNGY, CDR2 YDSYNSKV. J gave up 3 bases and V 0 bases, and 10 bases lay outside the gene matches. This CDR3 contains 17 residues. This CDR3 is CATWDGPGSGSDWIKTF. CDR3 nucleotides: TGTGCCACCTGGGACGGGCCAGGCTCGGGTAGTGATTGGATCAAGACGTTT.

As for this clone: This same CDR3 is encoded by further DNA sequences in the sample. The J gene is TRGJ1 or TRGJ2, the V gene TRGV3. Germline V gives CDR1 VTNTFY, CDR2 YDVSTARD (reference sequence). Trimming at V came to 5 bases and at J to 7 bases, leaving 2 bases not matched to a gene. There are 10 residues in the CDR3. The CDR3 loop is CATWGYKKLF. Written as DNA, the CDR3 is TGTGCCACCTGGGGATATAAGAAACTCTTT.

This clone was counted between two and nine times. This chain connects TRGV5 to TRGJ1 or TRGJ2. The CDR3 is 13 residues long. Germline assignment: CDR1 VINAFY and CDR2 YDVSNSKD. V lost 2 bases, J lost 4 bases, and 5 bases stayed unmatched. The CDR3 loop reads CATWDKGYYKKLF. Here the CDR3 DNA reads TGTGCCACCTGGGACAAAGGGTATTATAAGAAACTCTTT.

As for this clone: This may come from a read error, since a much larger clone is one base off. The chain couples TRGV3 to TRGJ1 or TRGJ2. The V gene's germline CDR1 is VTNTFY and CDR2 YDVSTARD (reference sequence). CDR3 length equals 14 residues. The CDR3 here is CATWNRPHYYKKLF. DNA for the CDR3: TGTGCCACCTGGAACAGGCCTCATTATTATAAGAAACTCTTT.

V and J are TRGV2 and TRGJ1 or TRGJ2. With 5 bases clipped from V and 12 bases from J, the junction kept 7 bases outside the gene matches. This CDR3 contains 10 residues. Germline-derived CDR1 and CDR2 are EGSNGY and YDSYNSKV. CDR3 sequence reads: CATWVVGKLF. The CDR3 DNA reads as TGTGCCACCTGGGTGGTTGGGAAACTCTTT.

Comment on this clone: A read error may be the cause here, since a much bigger clone is one base away. The genes are TRGV3 and TRGJ1 or TRGJ2. Per germline, CDR1 VTNTFY and CDR2 YDVSTARD (reference sequence). This CDR3 region has 12 residues. The V gene end was trimmed by 5 bases and the J gene end by 3 bases; junction bases not matched to a gene: 4. This chain's CDR3 is CATWVTYYKKLF. In nucleotides, the CDR3 is TGTGCCACCTGGGTGACTTATTATAAGAAACTCTTT.

This clone was picked up a small number of times. The rearrangement joins TRGV9 to TRGJ1 or TRGJ2. CDR1 is GITISATS, CDR2 ISYDGTV, per germline (reference sequence). The CDR3 has 15 residues. V dropped 0 bases and J dropped 0; count of bases not matched to a gene: 5. The CDR3 spells CALWEVGRNYYKKLF. The CDR3 DNA follows: TGTGCCTTGTGGGAGGTGGGCCGGAATTATTATAAGAAACTCTTT.